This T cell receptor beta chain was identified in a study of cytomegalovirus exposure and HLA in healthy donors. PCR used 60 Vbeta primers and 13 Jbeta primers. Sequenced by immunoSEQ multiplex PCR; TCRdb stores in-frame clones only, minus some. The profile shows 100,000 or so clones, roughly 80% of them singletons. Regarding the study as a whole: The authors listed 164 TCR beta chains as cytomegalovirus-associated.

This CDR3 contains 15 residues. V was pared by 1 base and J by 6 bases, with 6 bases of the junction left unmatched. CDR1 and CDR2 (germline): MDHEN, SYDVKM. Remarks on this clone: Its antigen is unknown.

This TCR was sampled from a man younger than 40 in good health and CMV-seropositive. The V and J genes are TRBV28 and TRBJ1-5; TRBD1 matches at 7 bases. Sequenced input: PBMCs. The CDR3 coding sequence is TGTGCCAGCAGTTTATCCAGGGGGTCCGTTCAGCCCCAGCATTTT. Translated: CASSLSRGSVQPQHF. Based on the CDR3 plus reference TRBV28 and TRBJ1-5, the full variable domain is DVKVTQSSRYLVKRTGEKVFLECVQDMDHENMFWYRQDPGLGLRLIYFSYDVKMKEKGDIPEGYSVSREKKERFSLILESASTNQTSMYLCASSLSRGSVQPQHFGDGTRLSIL.